The present TCR beta chain was sequenced within a study of T-cell memory formation after mild COVID-19. Study-wide context: Largely, the TCR clusters proved donor specific.

Only a few counts were recorded for this clonotype. 5'RACE with constant-segment primers yielded barcoded, UMI-tagged TCR alpha and TCR beta cDNA libraries. TCRdb reprocessed the 5' RACE reads with MiXCR, giving one entry per CDR3 protein. The sample lists some 410,000 distinct CDR3 sequences; more than 20% were seen once. V gave up 0 bases and J gave up 11 bases, with 17 bases separating them. This CDR3 region has 16 residues. Germline assignment: CDR1 LGHNA and CDR2 YNFKEQ. The receptor was isolated from an adult woman who had mild COVID-19 (a few samples of this study predate the infection). Cell type and time point are not known. This sequence joins TRBV4-2 and TRBJ1-6, with a possible D match to TRBD1 (5 bases). Material for sequencing was PBMCs or a T cell subset sorted from them (not recorded which). CDR3 sequence: CASSQDGRTIRAPLHF. CDR3 coding DNA: TGTGCCAGCAGCCAAGATGGGAGGACAATCAGGGCACCCCTCCACTTT.